The 22 T cell receptor beta chains below come from one sample, sequenced in a study of siplizumab effects on memory and regulatory T cells. Profiled with immunoSEQ multiplex PCR; TCRdb holds only in-frame clones, not every one. Of about 100,000 clones listed, about 91% are singletons. The specimen was CD4+ T cells sorted from blood. The receptors shown here come from a human donor in good health.

The V call is TRBV18, the J call TRBJ1-3; TRBD1 agrees at 11 bases. This CDR3 is 15 amino acids long. CDR1 KGHSH and CDR2 LQKENI come from the germline V gene. J was trimmed by 5 bases and V by 3 bases; bases with no gene match: 3. The chain's CDR3 is CASSPRTGGRNTIYF. Written as DNA, the CDR3 is TGTGCCAGCTCACCCCGGACAGGGGGCCGAAACACCATATATTTT.

The V call is TRBV30, the J call TRBJ2-1, with TRBD2 matching over 9 bases. The V gene's germline CDR1 is GTSNPN and CDR2 SVGIG (reference sequence). The CDR3 covers 15 residues. J gave up 8 bases and V 0 bases, and 8 bases lay outside the gene matches. The CDR3, as DNA: TGTGCCTGGAGTGTAAGGCGGGGGGGCATGGATGAGCAGTTCTTC. Translated, it gives CAWSVRRGGMDEQFF.

The chain links TRBV6-1 to TRBJ1-5; 7 nucleotides align to TRBD1. Germline V gene lookup returns CDR1 MNHNS and CDR2 SASEGT. With V trimmed by 1 base and J by 3 bases, 6 bases remained unmatched. The CDR3 runs 16 residues. The CDR3 region has the DNA TGTGCCAGCAGTGAAGTAACGGGGACAGCCAATCAGCCCCAGCATTTT. Translated: CASSEVTGTANQPQHF.

This clone has a handful of counts. CDR3 nucleotide sequence: TGTGCCAGCAGTTTAAGCGACAGGGGGCTGTTTTTT. Translating gives CASSLSDRGLFF. V is TRBV28 and J is TRBJ1-4; 9 positions agree with TRBD1. Germline CDR1 and CDR2: MDHEN and SYDVKM. V dropped 2 bases and J dropped 14; count of bases not matched to a gene: 3. The CDR3 loop spans 12 amino acids. Based on the CDR3 plus reference TRBV28 and TRBJ1-4, the full variable domain is DVKVTQSSRYLVKRTGEKVFLECVQDMDHENMFWYRQDPGLGLRLIYFSYDVKMKEKGDIPEGYSVSREKKERFSLILESASTNQTSMYLCASSLSDRGLFFGSGTQLSVL.

The chain has TRBV7-9 and TRBJ2-7; 10 bases map to TRBD1. J lost 12 bases, V lost 5 bases, and 16 bases had no gene match. CDR3 length: 15 residues. Germline lookup yields CDR1 SEHNR and CDR2 FQNEAQ (reference sequence). CDR3 DNA: TGTGCCAGCAGCATGACGGGACAGGGGACCTCCCGTACGTACTTC. Translation: CASSMTGQGTSRTYF.

V is TRBV5-1 and J is TRBJ2-7; 7 nucleotides match TRBD2. Germline trimming cut 0 bases from V and 4 bases from J; bases unmatched to any gene: 10. Germline V gene data show CDR1 as SGHRS and CDR2 as YFSETQ. The length of the CDR3 is 16 residues. This chain's CDR3 is CASSLAPQRGYYEQYF. DNA of the CDR3: TGCGCCAGCAGCTTGGCCCCCCAGCGGGGTTATTACGAGCAGTACTTC.

V gene TRBV30 combines with J gene TRBJ2-4; D is tentatively TRBD1 or TRBD2 (7 bases each). Trimming removed 5 bases at V and 8 bases at J, with 22 bases between. Germline V lookup: CDR1 GTSNPN, CDR2 SVGIG (reference sequence). The CDR3 runs to 15 residues. CDR3 sequence (DNA): TGTGCCTGGCAGAGACAGGGAGGGCTAAAGGACATTCAGTACTTC. Protein: CAWQRQGGLKDIQYF.

In DNA form, the CDR3 reads TGTGCCAGTACCTCGAGGACAGGCGATGGCTACACCTTC. This sequence encodes CASTSRTGDGYTF. This chain joins TRBV19 and TRBJ1-2; 7 nucleotides match TRBD1. V lost 7 bases and J lost 6; bases outside the gene matches: 8. The CDR3 is made up of 13 amino acids. Germline V gene lookup returns CDR1 LNHDA and CDR2 SQIVND (reference sequence).

The V call is TRBV19, the J call TRBJ1-6; D call uncertain. Trimming left V 7 bases short and J 7 bases short, with 14 bases between. CDR3 length equals 14 residues. CDR1 and CDR2 from the germline V gene are LNHDA and SQIVND (reference sequence). This chain's CDR3 is CASTYLTGNSPLHF. CDR3 sequence (DNA): TGTGCCAGTACCTATCTGACGGGAAATTCACCCCTCCACTTT.

CDR3 sequence reads: CASSLPRTSGLTDTQYF. DNA of the CDR3: TGTGCCAGCAGCTTACCCCGGACTAGCGGTCTTACAGATACGCAGTATTTT. The V call is TRBV7-2, the J call TRBJ2-3, with 10 bases lining up with TRBD2. Germline V gives CDR1 SGHTA, CDR2 FQGNSA. The CDR3 covers 17 residues. V lost 2 bases and J lost 3; bases outside the gene matches: 8.

The chain is built from TRBV6-4 and TRBJ1-5, with 8 bases fitting TRBD1. The V and J ends lost 3 bases and 6 bases, in that order; junction bases with no gene match: 4. The CDR3 is 14 residues long. Germline V gene data show CDR1 as MRHNA and CDR2 as SNTAGT. CDR3 nucleotides: TGTGCCAGCAGTGAGAGGCAGGGGGCTCAGCCCCAGCATTTT. Protein product: CASSERQGAQPQHF.

This sequence joins TRBV5-4 and TRBJ1-2; D is uncertain. V lost 7 bases and J lost 8, with 12 bases in between. Germline CDR1 is SGHNT and CDR2 is YYREEE (reference sequence). There are 11 residues in the CDR3. The CDR3 protein is CASAKNGGYTF. CDR3 in DNA: TGTGCCAGCGCCAAAAACGGAGGCTACACCTTC.

This sequence joins TRBV4-1 and TRBJ1-2; TRBD1 aligns across 8 bases. After removal of 1 base from V and 0 bases from J, the junction contained 4 bases not matched to a gene. Germline CDR1 MGHRA, CDR2 YSYEKL. The CDR3 covers 16 residues. CDR3 protein: CASSQGGQGTNYGYTF. CDR3 nucleotide sequence: TGCGCCAGCAGCCAAGGAGGACAGGGAACTAACTATGGCTACACCTTC.

The chain links TRBV7-2 to TRBJ2-7; D not certain. Germline V gene sequence: CDR1 SGHTA, CDR2 FQGNSA. Trimming shortened V by 6 bases and J by 0 bases, and 9 bases separated the two germline ends. CDR3 size: 13 residues. CDR3 coding DNA: TGTGCCAGCAGGCCTTCCCCCTCCTACGAGCAGTACTTC. Amino acid sequence: CASRPSPSYEQYF.

This chain's CDR3 is CASSAGQGRRPGANVLTF. CDR3 bases: TGTGCCAGCAGCGCCGGACAGGGGAGGAGACCTGGGGCCAACGTCCTGACTTTC. The V gene is TRBV9, the J gene TRBJ2-6; 9 bases fit TRBD1. The CDR3 covers 18 residues. V shed 3 bases, J shed 2 bases, and the junction held 9 bases outside the gene matches. CDR1 and CDR2 (germline): SGDLS, YYNGEE.

The chain joins TRBV11-3 to TRBJ1-1, with a tentative D call TRBD1 (6 bases). The CDR3 is 12 amino acids. The V gene's germline CDR1 is SGHNT and CDR2 YENEEA. With 8 bases removed from V and 7 bases from J, the gap between germline ends came to 14 bases. In nucleotides, the CDR3 is TGTGCCAGCGCCCGGGGGGCCGGTGAAGCTTTCTTT. Amino acids: CASARGAGEAFF.

This sequence joins TRBV29-1 and TRBJ1-5, with 11 bases matching TRBD1. CDR1 SQVTM and CDR2 ANQGSEA come from the germline V gene. With V trimmed by 6 bases and J by 6 bases, 4 bases remained unmatched. CDR3 size: 13 residues. The CDR3 reads CSVLGTGGQPQHF. In nucleotides, the CDR3 is TGCAGCGTCCTAGGGACAGGGGGTCAGCCCCAGCATTTT.

The CDR3 loop reads CASQTGWNGNTIYF. In nucleotides, the CDR3 is TGTGCCAGCCAGACAGGGTGGAATGGAAACACCATATATTTT. V gene TRBV19 combines with J gene TRBJ1-3; TRBD1 agrees at 7 bases. Germline assignment: CDR1 LNHDA and CDR2 SQIVND (reference sequence). CDR3 length: 14 residues. V was pared by 9 bases and J by 3 bases, with 8 bases of the junction left unmatched.

The DNA of the CDR3 is TGTGCCAGCAGTTACTTCGGGGTAGGCACTGAAGCTTTCTTT. It encodes CASSYFGVGTEAFF. V usage is TRBV6-5 and J usage is TRBJ1-1; D gene uncertain. In germline, CDR1 is MNHEY, CDR2 SVGAGI. The CDR3 consists of 14 residues. V lost 1 base and J 4 bases, leaving 10 bases between the germline ends.

The rearrangement links TRBV15 to TRBJ1-4, with TRBD1 matching over 7 bases. Germline-derived CDR1 and CDR2 are LNHNV and YYDKDF (reference sequence). The CDR3 is 16 residues long. Trimming took 7 bases from V and 14 from J; bases not matched to a gene: 22. CDR3: CATTRGKGAHSQSLFF. CDR3 in DNA: TGTGCCACCACCAGGGGGAAGGGGGCGCACAGCCAGAGTCTGTTTTTT. Drawing the rest from reference TRBV15 and TRBJ1-4, the complete variable domain is DAMVIQNPRYQVTQFGKPVTLSCSQTLNHNVMYWYQQKSSQAPKLLFHYYDKDFNNEADTPDNFQSRRPNTSFCFLDIRSPGLGDTAMYLCATTRGKGAHSQSLFFGSGTQLSVL.

V gene TRBV6-1 combines with J gene TRBJ1-3; D remains unclear. Germline lookup yields CDR1 MNHNS and CDR2 SASEGT. Trimming stripped 5 bases from V and 4 bases from J, with 12 bases between. The CDR3 consists of 14 residues. CDR3 bases: TGTGCCAGCAGTCATCAAGGGCAAGGAAACACCATATATTTT. Translated: CASSHQGQGNTIYF.

The chain joins TRBV19 to TRBJ1-1; no clear D. Trimming took 3 bases from V and 2 from J, leaving 13 bases between them. The germline V gene has CDR1 LNHDA and CDR2 SQIVND (reference sequence). CDR3 length equals 15 residues. This CDR3 is CASSILTTVNTEAFF. CDR3 DNA sequence: TGTGCCAGTAGTATCCTCACGACGGTAAACACTGAAGCTTTCTTT.